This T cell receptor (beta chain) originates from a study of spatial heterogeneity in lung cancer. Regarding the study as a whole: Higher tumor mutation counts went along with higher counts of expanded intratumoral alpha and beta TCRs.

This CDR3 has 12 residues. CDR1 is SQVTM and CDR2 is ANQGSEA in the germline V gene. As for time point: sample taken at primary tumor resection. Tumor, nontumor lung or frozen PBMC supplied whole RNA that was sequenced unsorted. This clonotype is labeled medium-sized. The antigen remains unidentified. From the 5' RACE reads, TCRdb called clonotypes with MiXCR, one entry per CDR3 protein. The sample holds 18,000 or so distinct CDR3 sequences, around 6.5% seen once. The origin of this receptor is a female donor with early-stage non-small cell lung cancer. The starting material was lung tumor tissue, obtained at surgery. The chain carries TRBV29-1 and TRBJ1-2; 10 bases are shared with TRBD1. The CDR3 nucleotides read TGCACCATCCTCGGGACAGGGGAAGGCTACACCTTC. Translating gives CTILGTGEGYTF.